This passage covers 10 T cell receptor beta chains from one sample sequenced in a study of cytomegalovirus exposure and HLA in healthy donors (dated by TCRdb to 2016 to 2017). The library was obtained by the immunoSEQ multiplex PCR assay. This immuneACCESS table, as held by TCRdb, lists in-frame sequences with V and J called but not all clones. Of the missing ones, under half trace to an unresolved V gene in checked studies; the others have no known cause. The sample data list approximately 150,000 clones, and less than 95% of these were observed just once. 3% to 3.5% of the sample is in the top ten clones. Sequencing was done on a sample of PBMCs. These TCRs come from a woman aged 18 to 35 in good health and CMV-seropositive.

This sequence joins TRBV5-1 and TRBJ2-1, with 7 bases lining up with TRBD1. The V segment lost 4 bases and the J segment 8 bases; nucleotides outside the gene matches: 6. Germline V lookup: CDR1 SGHRS, CDR2 YFSETQ. CDR3 length: 13 amino acids. CDR3 sequence reads: CASSITGVDEQFF. CDR3 coding DNA: TGCGCCAGCAGCATTACAGGGGTTGATGAGCAGTTCTTC.

The chain combines TRBV5-1 with TRBJ1-1, with TRBD1 matching 7 bases. This CDR3 contains 14 residues. V shed 7 bases, J shed 3 bases, and the junction held 9 bases outside the gene matches. CDR1 is SGHRS and CDR2 is YFSETQ in the germline V gene. Here the CDR3 reads CASGLTGTHTEAFF. CDR3 sequence (DNA): TGCGCCAGCGGATTGACAGGGACCCACACTGAAGCTTTCTTT.

This clone was counted a few times. V usage is TRBV4-3 and J usage is TRBJ2-7; 8 bases match TRBD2. The CDR3 is made up of 15 amino acids. V trimming: 0 bases; J trimming: 6 bases; junction bases outside the gene matches: 7. Germline V gene data show CDR1 as LGHNA and CDR2 as YSLEER. Here the CDR3 reads CASSQDWGLVGEQYF. The DNA for the CDR3 is TGCGCCAGCAGCCAAGACTGGGGACTAGTTGGCGAGCAGTACTTC.

The chain has TRBV6-5 and TRBJ2-1; 8 nucleotides match TRBD1. Germline V gene lookup returns CDR1 MNHEY and CDR2 SVGAGI. The ends lost 5 bases at V and 2 bases at J; junction bases unmatched: 5. The CDR3 covers 15 residues. CDR3 residues: CASSSDRGPYNEQFF. The CDR3, as DNA: TGTGCCAGCAGTAGCGACAGGGGTCCCTACAATGAGCAGTTCTTC.

The rearrangement joins TRBV19 to TRBJ2-1; 10 bases agree with TRBD2. Germline V gives CDR1 LNHDA, CDR2 SQIVND (reference sequence). The V and J ends lost 4 bases and 8 bases, in that order; junction bases with no gene match: 5. The CDR3 extends over 14 amino acids. In DNA form, the CDR3 reads TGTGCCAGTAGTAAGGCTAGCGGGAGAGATGAGCAGTTCTTC. Translated, it gives CASSKASGRDEQFF.

This rearrangement joins TRBV10-3 to TRBJ1-1; D is uncertain. The CDR3 is 11 amino acids. Looked up from germline, CDR1 is ENHRY and CDR2 is SYGVKD. V lost 9 bases, J lost 1 base, and 6 bases lay in between. CDR3 amino acids: CAISSNTEAFF. The CDR3 DNA sequence: TGTGCCATATCGTCGAACACTGAAGCTTTCTTT.

This chain joins TRBV9 and TRBJ2-5; 9 nucleotides match TRBD1. The CDR3 sequence is 16 residues long. Germline values: CDR1 SGDLS, CDR2 YYNGEE. The V and J ends lost 4 bases and 2 bases, in that order; junction bases with no gene match: 9. The CDR3, as DNA: TGTGCCAGCAGCCTTAGGGACAGGGTGGAGCAAGAGACCCAGTACTTC. Amino acids: CASSLRDRVEQETQYF.

The CDR3 region has the DNA TGTGCCAGCAGCAGGGGCGCTACGAACACCGGGGAGCTGTTTTTT. It specifies CASSRGATNTGELFF. The chain employs TRBV7-2 and TRBJ2-2; weak D call: TRBD1 (5 bases). The germline V gene encodes CDR1 SGHTA and CDR2 FQGNSA. The ends were cut back, 5 bases at V and 0 bases at J, with 10 bases in the middle. The CDR3 spans 15 residues. The whole variable domain, remainder taken from reference TRBV7-2 and TRBJ2-2, is GAGVSQSPSNKVTEKGKDVELRCDPISGHTALYWYRQSLGQGLEFLIYFQGNSAPDKSGLPSDRFSAERTGGSVSTLTIQRTQQEDSAVYLCASSRGATNTGELFFGEGSRLTVL.

As to this clone: The junction shows a germline mismatch at one end, possibly a read error. V is TRBV7-9 and J is TRBJ1-2; 7 nucleotides agree with TRBD1. Germline values: CDR1 SEHNR, CDR2 FQNEAQ (reference sequence). This CDR3 is built from 14 residues. CDR3 sequence: CASSLAYRGYGYTF. CDR3 sequence (DNA): TGTGCCAGCAGTTTAGCCTACAGGGGTTATGGCTACACCTTC.

This CDR3 reads CASSSAEEETQYF. The DNA for the CDR3 is TGTGCCAGCAGTTCAGCGGAAGAAGAGACCCAGTACTTC. The V call is TRBV28, the J call TRBJ2-5, with TRBD2 as a possible D gene (5 bases). V lost 4 bases and J 3 bases, leaving 9 bases between the germline ends. The CDR3 extends over 13 amino acids. In germline, CDR1 is MDHEN, CDR2 SYDVKM.